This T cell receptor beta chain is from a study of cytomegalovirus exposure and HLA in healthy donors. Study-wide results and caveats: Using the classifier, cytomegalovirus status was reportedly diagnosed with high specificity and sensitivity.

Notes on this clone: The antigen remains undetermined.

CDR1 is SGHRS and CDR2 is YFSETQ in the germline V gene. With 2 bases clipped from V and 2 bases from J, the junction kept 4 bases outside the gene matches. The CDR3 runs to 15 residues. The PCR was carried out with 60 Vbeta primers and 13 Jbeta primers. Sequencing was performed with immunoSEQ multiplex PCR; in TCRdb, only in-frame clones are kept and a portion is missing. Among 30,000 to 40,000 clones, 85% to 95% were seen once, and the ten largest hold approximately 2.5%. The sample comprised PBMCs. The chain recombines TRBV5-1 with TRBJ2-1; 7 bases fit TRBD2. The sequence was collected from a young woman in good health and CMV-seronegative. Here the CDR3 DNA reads TGCGCCAGCAGCTTCACGACTAGCCCCTACAATGAGCAGTTCTTC. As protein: CASSFTTSPYNEQFF. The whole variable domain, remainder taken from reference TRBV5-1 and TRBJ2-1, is KAGVTQTPRYLIKTRGQQVTLSCSPISGHRSVSWYQQTPGQGLQFLFEYFSETQRNKGNFPGRFSGRQFSNSRSEMNVSTLELGDSALYLCASSFTTSPYNEQFFGPGTRLTVL.